The 2 T cell receptor beta chains listed next were all sequenced from one sample in a study of T cells after yellow fever vaccination. TCRdb redid the calling of the 5' RACE reads with MiXCR, one entry per CDR3 protein. The table has 300,000 to 350,000 distinct CDR3 sequences, roughly 4% seen once; the top ten hold roughly 24%. Sequencing used PBMCs, obtained 5 days after the yellow fever booster vaccination. The receptors come from a man aged 18 to 29 who received the YFV17D yellow fever vaccine.

The J gene is TRBJ1-6, the V gene TRBV10-3, with 7 bases fitting TRBD1. The CDR3 is made up of 16 amino acids. The ends lost 5 bases at V and 10 bases at J; junction bases unmatched: 14. Germline V gene sequence: CDR1 ENHRY, CDR2 SYGVKD. CDR3 DNA: TGTGCCATCAGTACGGGACAGTCCCCATCCGCATCACCCCTCCACTTT. It codes for CAISTGQSPSASPLHF.

V usage is TRBV30 and J usage is TRBJ1-6; D possibly corresponds to TRBD1 (5 bases). CDR3 length: 15 amino acids. V was shortened by 4 bases and J by 6 bases, with 16 bases between the two germline ends. Germline V lookup: CDR1 GTSNPN, CDR2 SVGIG (reference sequence). Written as DNA, the CDR3 is TGTGCCTGGACCCAGCGAGGCGGGGGTAATTCACCCCTCCACTTT. Translation: CAWTQRGGGNSPLHF.